A single sample gave rise to the 29 T cell receptor beta chains below, sequenced in a study of blood T cell repertoires in COVID-19. Only in-frame clones appear in the TCRdb table, and some are missing; sequencing was by immunoSEQ multiplex PCR. This table has about 210,000 clones, roughly four fifths appearing once. Specimen: peripheral blood. The receptors stem from a woman aged 40 to 50 with acute or convalescent COVID-19.

This clone has a single count. The chain couples TRBV5-5 to TRBJ2-7, with a possible D match to TRBD1 (5 bases). The germline V and J ends were trimmed by 1 base and 5 bases, with 10 bases remaining between them. The germline V gene encodes CDR1 SGHKS and CDR2 YYEKEE (reference sequence). The CDR3 length is 13 residues. The CDR3 loop is CASSLQGRDEQYF. CDR3 bases: TGTGCCAGCAGCTTGCAGGGAAGAGACGAGCAGTACTTC. Combining the CDR3 with reference TRBV5-5 and TRBJ2-7 gives the whole variable domain DAGVTQSPTHLIKTRGQQVTLRCSPISGHKSVSWYQQVLGQGPQFIFQYYEKEERGRGNFPDRFSARQFPNYSSELNVNALLLGDSALYLCASSLQGRDEQYFGPGTRLTVT.

With respect to this clone: Other DNA sequences in this specimen translate into the identical CDR3. This rearrangement joins TRBV30 to TRBJ2-7; 7 bases agree with TRBD1. J lost 3 bases, V lost 8 bases, and 7 bases had no gene match. Germline CDR1 and CDR2: GTSNPN and SVGIG (reference sequence). The CDR3 sequence is 12 residues long. Written as DNA, the CDR3 is TGTGCCGTCCGGGACAGACACTACGAGCAGTACTTC. The encoded protein is CAVRDRHYEQYF.

Points on this clone: Other DNA sequences of this sample code for an identical CDR3. This sequence joins TRBV11-2 and TRBJ2-4; maybe TRBD2 (6 bases). The germline V and J ends were trimmed by 4 bases and 2 bases, with 21 bases remaining between them. Germline V lookup: CDR1 SGHAT, CDR2 FQNNGV. The length of the CDR3 is 18 residues. DNA for the CDR3: TGTGCCAGCAGCTCCCCGGGACTTGGGAGAGATTCCAAAAACATTCAGTACTTC. This encodes CASSSPGLGRDSKNIQYF.

This chain uses TRBV6-1 with TRBJ2-7; D remains ambiguous. The V end was cut by 2 bases, the J end by 0 bases, with 11 bases between. Germline CDR1 reads MNHNS; CDR2 reads SASEGT. This CDR3 is built from 15 residues. The chain's CDR3 is CASSEFLASSYEQYF. DNA for the CDR3: TGTGCCAGCAGTGAATTCCTGGCCAGCTCCTACGAGCAGTACTTC.

The chain is built from TRBV7-9 and TRBJ2-7; D may be TRBD2 (5 bases). Germline V gene sequence: CDR1 SEHNR, CDR2 FQNEAQ (reference sequence). CDR3 length: 13 amino acids. V lost 0 bases to trimming and J lost 5 bases, with 8 bases between them. The chain's CDR3 is CASSLAGANEQYF. The CDR3 region has the DNA TGTGCCAGCAGCTTAGCGGGAGCCAACGAGCAGTACTTC.

The chain uses TRBV7-9 and TRBJ1-2, with D possibly matching TRBD1 (6 bases). The germline V and J ends were trimmed by 5 bases and 2 bases, with 15 bases remaining between them. Germline V CDR1 and CDR2: SEHNR, FQNEAQ (reference sequence). The CDR3 spans 15 residues. The CDR3 DNA follows: TGTGCCAGCAGCGAAACCGGGACATCGAACTATGGCTACACCTTC. This codes for CASSETGTSNYGYTF. Looking up the rest from reference TRBV7-9 and TRBJ1-2 gives the full variable domain: DTGVSQNPRHKITKRGQNVTFRCDPISEHNRLYWYRQTLGQGPEFLTYFQNEAQLEKSRLLSDRFSAERPKGSFSTLEIQRTEQGDSAMYLCASSETGTSNYGYTFGSGTRLTVV.

V is TRBV29-1 and J is TRBJ2-7; D uncertain. Germline CDR1 reads SQVTM; CDR2 reads ANQGSEA. The CDR3 sequence is 13 residues long. The V end lost 0 bases, the J end lost 1 base, and 7 bases lay between the germline ends. The CDR3 here is CSVEEKESYEQYF. CDR3 nucleotide sequence: TGCAGCGTTGAAGAGAAGGAGTCCTACGAGCAGTACTTC.

V usage is TRBV7-7 and J usage is TRBJ2-1; possible D gene TRBD2, 5 bases. Germline CDR1 SSHAT, CDR2 FNYEAQ (reference sequence). The CDR3 sequence is 14 residues long. V lost 0 bases and J 6 bases, leaving 9 bases between the germline ends. CDR3 bases: TGTGCCAGCAGCTTAGCTCCGGGATCCAATGAGCAGTTCTTC. Its translation: CASSLAPGSNEQFF.

This rearrangement joins TRBV27 to TRBJ2-4, with a possible D match to TRBD1 (7 bases). The CDR3 is made up of 17 amino acids. V was clipped by 4 bases and J by 1 base, with 17 bases between them. CDR1 and CDR2 (germline): MNHEY, SMNVEV (reference sequence). CDR3 DNA: TGTGCCAGCAGTTCACTAGGGGGCGCGGGGGCCAAAAACATTCAGTACTTC. This codes for CASSSLGGAGAKNIQYF.

The rearrangement uses TRBV9 and TRBJ2-2; 9 bases agree with TRBD2. The V gene end was trimmed by 0 bases and the J gene end by 3 bases; junction bases not matched to a gene: 6. Germline CDR1 SGDLS, CDR2 YYNGEE. There are 17 residues in the CDR3. The CDR3 DNA is TGTGCCAGCAGCGTAGAGGGTAGCGGGAGATACACCGGGGAGCTGTTTTTT. It codes for CASSVEGSGRYTGELFF.

The chain is built from TRBV7-8 and TRBJ1-2; 8 bases align to TRBD1. CDR1 is SGHVS and CDR2 is FQNEAQ in the germline V gene. The CDR3 contains 15 residues. The trim removed 7 bases at V and 4 bases at J, leaving 11 bases unmatched. This CDR3 reads CASTVNQGAGYGYTF. The CDR3 region has the DNA TGTGCCAGCACCGTGAACCAGGGGGCAGGCTATGGCTACACCTTC. Full variable domain (rest looked up from reference TRBV7-8 and TRBJ1-2): GAGVSQSPRYKVAKRGQDVALRCDPISGHVSLFWYQQALGQGPEFLTYFQNEAQLDKSGLPSDRFFAERPEGSVSTLKIQRTQQEDSAVYLCASTVNQGAGYGYTFGSGTRLTVV.

The chain employs TRBV7-9 and TRBJ2-3, with 11 bases identical to TRBD2. The ends lost 5 bases at V and 1 base at J; junction bases unmatched: 8. CDR1 is SEHNR and CDR2 is FQNEAQ in the germline V gene (reference sequence). This CDR3 contains 17 residues. The CDR3 sequence is CASSTELAGEGTDTQYF. The CDR3 coding sequence is TGTGCCAGCAGCACCGAACTAGCGGGAGAAGGCACAGATACGCAGTATTTT. Looking up the rest from reference TRBV7-9 and TRBJ2-3 gives the full variable domain: DTGVSQNPRHKITKRGQNVTFRCDPISEHNRLYWYRQTLGQGPEFLTYFQNEAQLEKSRLLSDRFSAERPKGSFSTLEIQRTEQGDSAMYLCASSTELAGEGTDTQYFGPGTRLTVL.

The chain is built from TRBV30 and TRBJ1-2, with no clear D. The germline V gene has CDR1 GTSNPN and CDR2 SVGIG (reference sequence). Deletions cut 3 bases from V and 6 bases from J, with 11 bases between. This CDR3 has 12 amino acids. CDR3 sequence (DNA): TGTGCCTGGAGACACGGGATTAATGGCTACACCTTC. Translated, it gives CAWRHGINGYTF.

CDR3 sequence reads: CASRGQVYNEQFF. The CDR3 nucleotides are TGTGCCAGTCGTGGACAGGTCTACAATGAGCAGTTCTTC. The chain combines TRBV11-2 with TRBJ2-1; 7 bases align to TRBD1. Germline trimming cut 9 bases from V and 3 bases from J; bases unmatched to any gene: 5. This CDR3 has 13 residues. The V gene's germline CDR1 is SGHAT and CDR2 FQNNGV.

The chain joins TRBV3-1 (or the pseudogene TRBV3-2) to TRBJ2-2, with D possibly TRBD2 on 5 matching bases. V was cut by 6 bases and J by 1 base, with 12 bases left in between. CDR3 length: 15 residues. Germline V gives CDR1 LGHDT, CDR2 YNNKEL (reference sequence). The CDR3 coding sequence is TGTGCCAGCAGTTCGGACGGGGTGAACACCGGGGAGCTGTTTTTT. Protein product: CASSSDGVNTGELFF.

V gene TRBV4-3 combines with J gene TRBJ2-2; the match to TRBD1 covers 9 bases. The ends lost 1 base at V and 5 bases at J; junction bases unmatched: 14. Per germline, CDR1 LGHNA and CDR2 YSLEER. The CDR3 consists of 19 residues. In DNA form, the CDR3 reads TGCGCCAGCAGCCAAGCCAACCCACCCGGGACAGGGAGAACCGGGGAGCTGTTTTTT. This sequence encodes CASSQANPPGTGRTGELFF.

This clone has just a few counts. The rearrangement uses TRBV4-2 and TRBJ2-3; D is undetermined. CDR3 size: 17 residues. The germline V and J ends were trimmed by 0 bases and 4 bases, with 17 bases remaining between them. Germline loops: CDR1 LGHNA, CDR2 YNFKEQ. The CDR3 DNA reads TGTGCCAGCAGCCAAGAACTCCAGCGAGAGTGGGCAGATACGCAGTATTTT. It yields the protein CASSQELQREWADTQYF.

This clone was counted only a few times. The gene calls are TRBV24-1 and TRBJ1-2; weak D call: TRBD1 (6 bases). CDR1 and CDR2 from the germline V gene are KGHDR and SFDVKD. The CDR3 runs to 15 residues. Trimming cost V 4 bases and J 3 bases, with 14 bases left between them. The CDR3 reads CATSEAGAQDYGYTF. For the CDR3, the DNA is TGTGCCACCAGTGAGGCGGGGGCCCAAGACTATGGCTACACCTTC.

This rearrangement joins TRBV4-1 to TRBJ1-1; unclear D gene. The V and J ends lost 0 bases and 5 bases respectively, with 19 bases between them. Germline V gene sequence: CDR1 MGHRA, CDR2 YSYEKL. The CDR3 is 17 residues long. CDR3 sequence: CASSQDLGQEVRTEAFF. The CDR3 DNA is TGCGCCAGCAGCCAAGATCTCGGCCAGGAGGTAAGGACTGAAGCTTTCTTT.

CDR3 loop: CASRSPGGGNSPLHF. The CDR3, as DNA: TGTGCCAGCCGATCCCCCGGGGGTGGCAATTCACCCCTCCACTTT. This chain links TRBV6-5 with TRBJ1-6; TRBD1 might be the D (5 bases). V dropped 8 bases and J dropped 7 bases, with 18 bases sitting between them. CDR3 length equals 15 residues. The germline gives CDR1 MNHEY, CDR2 SVGAGI.

The V and J genes are TRBV9 and TRBJ1-2; D is unclear. Trimming left V 2 bases short and J 0 bases short, with 5 bases between. CDR3 length equals 13 residues. Germline CDR1 SGDLS, CDR2 YYNGEE. The CDR3 DNA reads TGTGCCAGCAGCGTTATTACTAACTATGGCTACACCTTC. This sequence encodes CASSVITNYGYTF. The full variable domain, in which reference TRBV9 and TRBJ1-2 provide the parts outside the CDR3, is DSGVTQTPKHLITATGQRVTLRCSPRSGDLSVYWYQQSLDQGLQFLIQYYNGEERAKGNILERFSAQQFPDLHSELNLSSLELGDSALYFCASSVITNYGYTFGSGTRLTVV.

The chain uses TRBV6-5 and TRBJ1-2; 8 positions agree with TRBD1. The CDR3 consists of 14 residues. V lost 5 bases, J lost 5 bases, and 7 bases stayed unmatched. Germline lookup yields CDR1 MNHEY and CDR2 SVGAGI. This chain's CDR3 is CASSSSGQAYGYTF. The CDR3 coding sequence is TGTGCCAGCAGTAGCTCGGGACAGGCATATGGCTACACCTTC.

This chain links TRBV27 with TRBJ2-1, with 10 nucleotides matching TRBD2. This CDR3 contains 14 residues. V shed 7 bases and J 3 bases; nucleotides not matched to a gene: 3. Looked up from germline, CDR1 is MNHEY and CDR2 is SMNVEV (reference sequence). The chain's CDR3 is CASTGTSVYNEQFF. CDR3 sequence (DNA): TGTGCCAGCACCGGGACTAGCGTCTACAATGAGCAGTTCTTC.

The rearrangement uses TRBV12-5 and TRBJ2-2; 7 positions match TRBD2. Trimming took 5 bases from V and 0 from J; bases not matched to a gene: 3. CDR1 LGHNT and CDR2 FRNRAP come from the germline V gene. This CDR3 has 15 residues. DNA of the CDR3: TGTGCTAGTGGTAAGCGGGATACGAACACCGGGGAGCTGTTTTTT. Protein sequence: CASGKRDTNTGELFF.

The chain couples TRBV15 to TRBJ2-1; no reliable D call. CDR3 length: 17 amino acids. In germline, CDR1 is LNHNV, CDR2 YYDKDF (reference sequence). V lost 0 bases, J lost 8 bases, and 20 bases lay in between. CDR3 sequence (DNA): TGTGCCACCAGCAGAGATTATCAGAGTCGTAGTGGAGATGAGCAGTTCTTC. Its translation: CATSRDYQSRSGDEQFF.

The CDR3 region is CASSGGQGSFPYEQYF. DNA of the CDR3: TGTGCCAGCAGCGGGGGACAGGGGTCGTTTCCCTACGAGCAGTACTTC. The rearrangement uses TRBV9 and TRBJ2-7, with 10 bases that match TRBD1. This CDR3 contains 16 residues. Germline V gene lookup returns CDR1 SGDLS and CDR2 YYNGEE. Trimming took 3 bases from V and 2 from J; bases not matched to a gene: 8. The whole variable domain, filled in from reference TRBV9 and TRBJ2-7, reads DSGVTQTPKHLITATGQRVTLRCSPRSGDLSVYWYQQSLDQGLQFLIQYYNGEERAKGNILERFSAQQFPDLHSELNLSSLELGDSALYFCASSGGQGSFPYEQYFGPGTRLTVT.

This chain uses TRBV18 with TRBJ1-2; D call uncertain. CDR1 and CDR2 from the germline V gene are KGHSH and LQKENI. This CDR3 spans 13 amino acids. V lost 6 bases and J lost 1, with 9 bases in between. For the CDR3, the DNA is TGTGCCAGCTCCCCCGGAGTTAACTATGGCTACACCTTC. It translates to CASSPGVNYGYTF.

The rearrangement links TRBV12-3 or TRBV12-4 to TRBJ1-2; the match to TRBD1 covers 8 bases. J was trimmed by 4 bases and V by 8 bases; bases with no gene match: 6. CDR3 length: 13 amino acids. CDR3 sequence reads: CASSPDRGYGYTF. As DNA, the CDR3 is TGTGCCAGCTCTCCAGACAGGGGCTATGGCTACACCTTC.

The V and J genes are TRBV6-5 and TRBJ1-2; TRBD1 matches 7 bases. The length of the CDR3 is 15 residues. V lost 7 bases and J lost 2; bases outside the gene matches: 10. Germline lookup yields CDR1 MNHEY and CDR2 SVGAGI. The DNA of the CDR3 is TGTGCCAGCACCAGATATCGGGACAGCAACTATGGCTACACCTTC. Translating gives CASTRYRDSNYGYTF.